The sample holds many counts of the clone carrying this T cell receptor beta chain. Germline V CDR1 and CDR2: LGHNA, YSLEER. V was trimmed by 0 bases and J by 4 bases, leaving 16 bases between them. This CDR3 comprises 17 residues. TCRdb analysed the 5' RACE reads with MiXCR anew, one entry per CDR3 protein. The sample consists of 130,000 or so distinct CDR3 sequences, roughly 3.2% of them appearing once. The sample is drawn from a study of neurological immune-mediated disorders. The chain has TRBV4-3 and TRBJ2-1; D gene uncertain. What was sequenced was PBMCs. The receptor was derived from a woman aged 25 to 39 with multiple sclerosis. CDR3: CASSQEGVDRRYNEQFF. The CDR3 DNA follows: TGCGCCAGCAGCCAAGAAGGAGTAGATCGGCGGTACAATGAGCAGTTCTTC.